This T cell receptor (beta chain) was profiled in a study of shared clonotypes between healthy human individuals. Study-level background: Three plates were used per donor for CD4 naive, three for CD4 memory, two for CD8 naive and one for CD8 memory.

How the authors handled the data: ImmunoSEQ output held junction-only sequences without quality scores, so filtering differed. TCRdb keeps only in-frame clones here, not all; method: immunoSEQ multiplex PCR. Clone size and the V and J calls come from that table; the DNA yielded D and trimming. The sample lists about 550,000 clones; around 95% were seen once. The germline V and J ends were trimmed by 4 bases and 0 bases, with 10 bases remaining between them. The CDR3 runs 15 residues. CDR1 MGHDK and CDR2 SYGVNS come from the germline V gene. As defined, naive CD8 cells were CD45RO-negative and positively selected for CCR7, with terminally differentiated effector memory CD45RA+ cells excluded.

The rearrangement joins TRBV25-1 to TRBJ2-1; the D gene is possibly TRBD1 (5 bases). This TCR was recovered from a woman in her 30s in good health. The sequenced sample was naive CD8+ T cells sorted from blood. This CDR3 reads CASSGGASSYNEQFF. In nucleotides, the CDR3 is TGTGCCAGCAGTGGTGGGGCCAGCTCCTACAATGAGCAGTTCTTC.